This T cell receptor (beta chain) was identified in a study of blood T cell repertoires in COVID-19. Whole-study context: Acute and convalescent COVID-19 specimens originated in the United States, Italy and Spain. T cells, B-cell-depleted T cells, or PBMCs supplied cDNA or gDNA.

Germline-derived CDR1 and CDR2 are KGHDR and SFDVKD. The CDR3 consists of 16 residues. The V end was cut by 5 bases, the J end by 4 bases, with 18 bases between. Ages ranged from about 18 to 89 years, with residence in 24 US areas. Which cohort a participant joined came from the clinical history participants gave. Sequenced by immunoSEQ multiplex PCR; TCRdb stores in-frame clones only, minus some. Among about 220,000 clones listed, about 88% were seen once. This receptor was identified in a woman under 40 who had recovered from COVID-19. The sequenced material came from PBMCs or T cells enriched from blood (not recorded which). This chain links TRBV24-1 with TRBJ2-3, with a tentative D call TRBD2 (7 bases). The CDR3 sequence: CATSGAGGGAADTQYF. The CDR3 DNA reads as TGTGCCACCAGTGGGGCCGGAGGGGGGGCAGCAGATACGCAGTATTTT.